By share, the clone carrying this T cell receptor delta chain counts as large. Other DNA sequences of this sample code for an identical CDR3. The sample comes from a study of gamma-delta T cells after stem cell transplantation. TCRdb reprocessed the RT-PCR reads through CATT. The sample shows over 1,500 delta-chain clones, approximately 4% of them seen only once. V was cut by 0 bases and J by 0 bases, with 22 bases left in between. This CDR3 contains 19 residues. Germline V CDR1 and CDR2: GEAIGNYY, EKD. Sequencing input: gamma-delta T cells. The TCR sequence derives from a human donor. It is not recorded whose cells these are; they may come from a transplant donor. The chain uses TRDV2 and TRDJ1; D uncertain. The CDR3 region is CACDTVSAPPRNHTDKLIF. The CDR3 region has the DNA TGTGCCTGTGACACCGTCTCAGCGCCTCCTCGGAACCACACCGATAAACTCATCTTT.